Listed below are T cell receptor beta chains from one sample, sequenced in a study of blood T cell repertoires in COVID-19. The table came from immunoSEQ multiplex PCR; TCRdb's copy has only in-frame clones and leaves some out. The table lists about 240,000 clones, roughly four fifths of them singletons, with around 5% in the top ten. Input material: peripheral blood. These receptors originate from a woman in her 70s with acute or convalescent COVID-19. The CDR3 runs from the conserved cysteine through the conserved F or W. The D gene is left open where the match is weak. Expanded clones are given a class, and other clones once, few, many or no size at all.

v_gene: TRBV18
j_gene: TRBJ1-6
d_gene: .
abundance: .
CDR3nt: TGTGCCAGCTCACCACGCCGGGAGCAGAATTCACCCCTCCACTTT
CDR3aa: CASSPRREQNSPLHF

v_gene: TRBV9
j_gene: TRBJ1-4
d_gene: .
abundance: .
CDR3nt: TGTGCCAGCAGCGTAGGGCCCCAGGCCACTAATGAAAAACTGTTTTTT
CDR3aa: CASSVGPQATNEKLFF

v_gene: TRBV27
j_gene: TRBJ1-6
d_gene: .
abundance: .
CDR3nt: TGTGCCAGCAGTTTAAACCCGTCAGGGGTGAGTTCACCCCTCCACTTT
CDR3aa: CASSLNPSGVSSPLHF

v_gene: TRBV13
j_gene: TRBJ1-1
d_gene: TRBD1
abundance: .
CDR3nt: TGTGCCAGCAGCAAGGACAGGGTGAACACTGAAGCTTTCTTT
CDR3aa: CASSKDRVNTEAFF

v_gene: TRBV7-9
j_gene: TRBJ1-6
d_gene: TRBD1
abundance: few
CDR3nt: TGTGCCAGCAGCCTCACCGGGGACAGTGCTAATTCACCCCTCCACTTT
CDR3aa: CASSLTGDSANSPLHF

v_gene: TRBV11-2
j_gene: TRBJ1-1
d_gene: .
abundance: .
CDR3nt: TGTGCCAGCAGCCAAATCGGGAGCCCGAACACTGAAGCTTTCTTT
CDR3aa: CASSQIGSPNTEAFF

v_gene: TRBV29-1
j_gene: TRBJ1-1
d_gene: .
abundance: .
CDR3nt: TGCAGCGTTGTCCGGGATTGGGCCACTGAAGCTTTCTTT
CDR3aa: CSVVRDWATEAFF

v_gene: TRBV5-6
j_gene: TRBJ1-5
d_gene: .
abundance: .
CDR3nt: TGTGCCAGCAGCTTAAATACGGGTTATAGCAATCAGCCCCAGCATTTT
CDR3aa: CASSLNTGYSNQPQHF

v_gene: TRBV15
j_gene: TRBJ2-1
d_gene: .
abundance: .
CDR3nt: TGTGCCACCAGCAGAGCGGGAATTTCTGGCAATGAGCAGTTCTTC
CDR3aa: CATSRAGISGNEQFF

v_gene: TRBV7-9
j_gene: TRBJ2-3
d_gene: .
abundance: .
CDR3nt: TGTGTCAGCCGATCGACTGGCACAGATACGCAGTATTTT
CDR3aa: CVSRSTGTDTQYF

v_gene: TRBV25-1
j_gene: TRBJ1-6
d_gene: .
abundance: .
CDR3nt: TGTGCCAGCAGTGAATCTTATAATTCACCCCTCCACTTT
CDR3aa: CASSESYNSPLHF

v_gene: TRBV28
j_gene: TRBJ1-2
d_gene: TRBD1
abundance: .
CDR3nt: TGTGCCAGCCGGGACAGAGGGTATGGCTACACCTTC
CDR3aa: CASRDRGYGYTF

v_gene: TRBV5-1
j_gene: TRBJ1-1
d_gene: TRBD1
abundance: .
CDR3nt: TGCGCCAGCAGCTACACCGGGACAGGGAACACTGAAGCTTTCTTT
CDR3aa: CASSYTGTGNTEAFF

v_gene: TRBV2
j_gene: TRBJ1-5
d_gene: .
abundance: .
CDR3nt: TGTGCCAGCAGTGAAAGGGGTTTTAGCAATCAGCCCCAGCATTTT
CDR3aa: CASSERGFSNQPQHF

v_gene: TRBV5-1
j_gene: TRBJ1-3
d_gene: .
abundance: .
CDR3nt: TGCGCCAGCAGCTTGGAGGGGACATCGAGAGGAAACACCATATATTTT
CDR3aa: CASSLEGTSRGNTIYF

v_gene: TRBV6-2/TRBV6-3
j_gene: TRBJ1-2
d_gene: .
abundance: few
CDR3nt: TGTGCCAGCAGTTTTGGGGGCAACTATGGCTACACCTTC
CDR3aa: CASSFGGNYGYTF

v_gene: TRBV5-4
j_gene: TRBJ1-2
d_gene: TRBD1
abundance: few
CDR3nt: TGTGCCAGCAGCTTAGAGGACAGGGGCCAATACTACACCTTC
CDR3aa: CASSLEDRGQYYTF

v_gene: TRBV7-9
j_gene: TRBJ1-4
d_gene: .
abundance: .
CDR3nt: TGTGCCAGCAGCGCCGCACAGGGTACTAATGAAAAACTGTTTTTT
CDR3aa: CASSAAQGTNEKLFF

v_gene: TRBV4-1
j_gene: TRBJ1-4
d_gene: TRBD1
abundance: .
CDR3nt: TGCGCCAGCAGCCAAGGGACAGGAAATAATGAAAAACTGTTTTTT
CDR3aa: CASSQGTGNNEKLFF

v_gene: TRBV6-5
j_gene: TRBJ1-6
d_gene: TRBD1
abundance: .
CDR3nt: TGTGCCAGCAGGGGGGACAGGGTCAGAGGTTCACCCCTCCACTTT
CDR3aa: CASRGDRVRGSPLHF

v_gene: TRBV6-5
j_gene: TRBJ1-1
d_gene: .
abundance: few
CDR3nt: TGTGCCAGCAGTTACTCACAGGGTGGGACTGAAGCTTTCTTT
CDR3aa: CASSYSQGGTEAFF

v_gene: TRBV29-1
j_gene: TRBJ2-7
d_gene: TRBD1
abundance: few
CDR3nt: TGCAGCGTTTCTGAGGGGACAGGGAACTCCTACGAGCAGTACTTC
CDR3aa: CSVSEGTGNSYEQYF

v_gene: TRBV4-1
j_gene: TRBJ1-1
d_gene: TRBD1
abundance: .
CDR3nt: TGCGCCAGCAGCCACGGGGACAGGGAGAACACTGAAGCTTTCTTT
CDR3aa: CASSHGDRENTEAFF

v_gene: TRBV19
j_gene: TRBJ2-3
d_gene: .
abundance: once
CDR3nt: TGTGCCAGTAGTATGTTCACGGGAAGCACAGATACGCAGTATTTT
CDR3aa: CASSMFTGSTDTQYF

v_gene: TRBV7-9
j_gene: TRBJ1-3
d_gene: .
abundance: .
CDR3nt: TGTGCCAGCAGCTATAGCTCTGGAAACACCATATATTTT
CDR3aa: CASSYSSGNTIYF

v_gene: TRBV4-3
j_gene: TRBJ1-5
d_gene: .
abundance: few
CDR3nt: TGCGCCAGCAGCCAAGAATCCGGCGGGAACAATCAGCCCCAGCATTTT
CDR3aa: CASSQESGGNNQPQHF

v_gene: TRBV5-1
j_gene: TRBJ2-3
d_gene: .
abundance: .
CDR3nt: TGCGCCAGCAGCTTATGGGGCCCCACAGATACGCAGTATTTT
CDR3aa: CASSLWGPTDTQYF

v_gene: TRBV4-2
j_gene: TRBJ1-1
d_gene: TRBD1
abundance: .
CDR3nt: TGTGCCAGCAGCCAATGGGACAGAAAGAACACTGAAGCTTTCTTT
CDR3aa: CASSQWDRKNTEAFF

v_gene: TRBV11-2
j_gene: TRBJ2-7
d_gene: TRBD1
abundance: .
CDR3nt: TGTGCCAGCAGCCCGACAAACCGACAGGGTCTGTACGAGCAGTACTTC
CDR3aa: CASSPTNRQGLYEQYF

v_gene: TRBV7-2
j_gene: TRBJ1-2
d_gene: TRBD1
abundance: once
CDR3nt: TGTGCCAGCAGCTTAGCGGGCAGGGGGGACTATGGCTACACCTTC
CDR3aa: CASSLAGRGDYGYTF

v_gene: TRBV24-1
j_gene: TRBJ2-5
d_gene: .
abundance: .
CDR3nt: TGTGCCACCAGTGGTATAGAGCGACAAGAGACCCAGTACTTC
CDR3aa: CATSGIERQETQYF

v_gene: TRBV19
j_gene: TRBJ1-2
d_gene: .
abundance: .
CDR3nt: TGTGCCAGTAGTACTCCACAGGGAAGGGATGGCTACACCTTC
CDR3aa: CASSTPQGRDGYTF

v_gene: TRBV18
j_gene: TRBJ1-3
d_gene: .
abundance: .
CDR3nt: TGTGCCAGCTCACCGGCCAGTAATAGAAACACCATATATTTT
CDR3aa: CASSPASNRNTIYF

v_gene: TRBV7-9
j_gene: TRBJ2-5
d_gene: TRBD1
abundance: .
CDR3nt: TGTGCCAGCAGCTTAGATTTAGGGGGCGAGACCCAGTACTTC
CDR3aa: CASSLDLGGETQYF

v_gene: TRBV18
j_gene: TRBJ1-2
d_gene: TRBD1
abundance: .
CDR3nt: TGTGCCAGCTCACCACCGCCAGGGGGCCGATATGGCTACACCTTC
CDR3aa: CASSPPPGGRYGYTF

v_gene: TRBV9
j_gene: TRBJ2-3
d_gene: .
abundance: .
CDR3nt: TGTGCCAGCAGCGTAGACCCCCCAAGGGGCCTTAGCACAGATACGCAGTATTTT
CDR3aa: CASSVDPPRGLSTDTQYF

v_gene: TRBV28
j_gene: TRBJ2-2
d_gene: TRBD2
abundance: .
CDR3nt: TGTGCCAGCAGAGTTAGCGGGGCGGGAAACACCGGGGAGCTGTTTTTT
CDR3aa: CASRVSGAGNTGELFF

v_gene: TRBV29-1
j_gene: TRBJ1-2
d_gene: .
abundance: .
CDR3nt: TGCAGCGTTGAAGGGGGGGTAGGCTATGGCTACACCTTC
CDR3aa: CSVEGGVGYGYTF

v_gene: TRBV4-3
j_gene: TRBJ1-6
d_gene: TRBD1
abundance: .
CDR3nt: TGCGCCAGCAGCCTACAGGGGCCAGATTCACCCCTCCACTTT
CDR3aa: CASSLQGPDSPLHF

v_gene: TRBV10-3
j_gene: TRBJ1-1
d_gene: TRBD1
abundance: .
CDR3nt: TGTGCCATCAGGACGGACAGGGACACTGAAGCTTTCTTT
CDR3aa: CAIRTDRDTEAFF

v_gene: TRBV15
j_gene: TRBJ1-1
d_gene: .
abundance: .
CDR3nt: TGTGCCACCAGCACGGGACTTCGGAACACTGAAGCTTTCTTT
CDR3aa: CATSTGLRNTEAFF

v_gene: TRBV7-2
j_gene: TRBJ1-5
d_gene: TRBD1
abundance: .
CDR3nt: TGTGCCAGCAGCGTCCAGGGGGATTTTTATCAGCCCCAGCATTTT
CDR3aa: CASSVQGDFYQPQHF

v_gene: TRBV3-1/TRBV3-2
j_gene: TRBJ1-6
d_gene: .
abundance: .
CDR3nt: TGTGCCAGCAGCCAAGGCGTACCATTTTCACCCCTCCACTTT
CDR3aa: CASSQGVPFSPLHF

v_gene: TRBV9
j_gene: TRBJ1-3
d_gene: TRBD1
abundance: few
CDR3nt: TGTGCCAGCAGCCCGACCTGGGGACAGGGGAGCGGAAACACCATATATTTT
CDR3aa: CASSPTWGQGSGNTIYF

v_gene: TRBV6-5
j_gene: TRBJ1-6
d_gene: .
abundance: .
CDR3nt: TGTGCCAGCAGTAGACAGGTGACCTATAATTCACCCCTCCACTTT
CDR3aa: CASSRQVTYNSPLHF

v_gene: TRBV5-4
j_gene: TRBJ1-4
d_gene: .
abundance: .
CDR3nt: TGTGCCAGCAGCTTGTCCGGACAGTTCAATGAAAAACTGTTTTTT
CDR3aa: CASSLSGQFNEKLFF

v_gene: TRBV5-1
j_gene: TRBJ1-1
d_gene: .
abundance: .
CDR3nt: TGCGCCAGCAGCGGACAAGCGGGAACTGAAGCTTTCTTT
CDR3aa: CASSGQAGTEAFF

v_gene: TRBV21-1
j_gene: TRBJ1-1
d_gene: .
abundance: once
CDR3nt: TGTGCCAGCAGCATCCAGGGGGATATCGCTGAAGCTTTCTTT
CDR3aa: CASSIQGDIAEAFF

v_gene: TRBV7-9
j_gene: TRBJ1-4
d_gene: TRBD1
abundance: .
CDR3nt: TGTGCCAGCAGCTTGAGAACAGGGGTCGATGAAAAACTGTTTTTT
CDR3aa: CASSLRTGVDEKLFF

v_gene: TRBV27
j_gene: TRBJ2-2
d_gene: .
abundance: .
CDR3nt: TGTGCCAGCAGTCTTGCCGGGACAAACACCGGGGAGCTGTTTTTT
CDR3aa: CASSLAGTNTGELFF

v_gene: TRBV28
j_gene: TRBJ2-7
d_gene: .
abundance: once
CDR3nt: TGTGCCAGCAGGGTGGGGGGCTACGAGCAGTACTTC
CDR3aa: CASRVGGYEQYF

v_gene: TRBV19
j_gene: TRBJ1-4
d_gene: .
abundance: .
CDR3nt: TGTGCCAGTAGTATCCAGGGAGGTGAAAAACTGTTTTTT
CDR3aa: CASSIQGGEKLFF

v_gene: TRBV3-1/TRBV3-2
j_gene: TRBJ1-6
d_gene: TRBD1
abundance: .
CDR3nt: TGTGCCAGCAGCCTGTCCCCCAGGGGGCAACGTCTTAGATCACCCCTCCACTTT
CDR3aa: CASSLSPRGQRLRSPLHF